These 15 T cell receptor beta chains originate from one sample sequenced in a study of T cell changes during pregnancy in multiple sclerosis. The method was immunoSEQ multiplex PCR; TCRdb's version includes in-frame clones alone and lacks a portion of them. The sample contains around 56,000 clones, roughly 92% of which appear only once. Sequences were derived from peripheral blood, sampled in the third trimester of pregnancy. The receptors stem from a female donor in good health, enrolled as a control in a pregnancy study.

The rearrangement links TRBV7-8 to TRBJ1-3; no firm D call. CDR1 is SGHVS, CDR2 FQNEAQ, per germline. The V end was cut by 5 bases, the J end by 2 bases, with 19 bases between. CDR3 length: 17 residues. The CDR3 region is CASSPYRVPMPGNTIYF. The CDR3 DNA reads TGTGCCAGCAGCCCATATCGCGTCCCGATGCCTGGAAACACCATATATTTT.

CDR3 nucleotide sequence: TGCGCCAGCAGCTCGTCGGACAGGGGAGACACTGAAGCTTTCTTT. Protein sequence: CASSSSDRGDTEAFF. The V and J genes are TRBV5-1 and TRBJ1-1; 9 bases are a match to TRBD1. The CDR3 is 15 amino acids. Trimming cost V 3 bases and J 3 bases; bases outside gene matches: 6. Germline values: CDR1 SGHRS, CDR2 YFSETQ.

V and J are TRBV2 and TRBJ2-5; 7 bases agree with TRBD1. Germline trimming cut 1 base from V and 2 bases from J; bases unmatched to any gene: 1. The CDR3 has 14 amino acids. Germline assignment: CDR1 SNHLY and CDR2 FYNNEI. CDR3 in amino acids: CASSEGQGQETQYF. CDR3 DNA: TGTGCCAGCAGTGAAGGACAGGGACAAGAGACCCAGTACTTC.

This chain links TRBV27 with TRBJ1-2, with D perhaps matching TRBD1 (6 bases). The V gene's germline CDR1 is MNHEY and CDR2 SMNVEV (reference sequence). Deletions cut 5 bases from V and 8 bases from J, with 21 bases between. This CDR3 is 15 amino acids long. The CDR3 protein is CASSTSDRPLWGYTF. The DNA for the CDR3 is TGTGCCAGCAGTACCTCGGACAGACCCCTATGGGGCTACACCTTC.

This chain uses TRBV10-2 with TRBJ1-2; no clear D. Trimming took off 1 base at V and 4 bases at J, with 10 bases between the two ends. Germline V gene lookup returns CDR1 WSHSY and CDR2 SAAADI. The CDR3 has 14 residues. CDR3 residues: CASSELMGPYGYTF. The DNA of the CDR3 is TGCGCCAGCAGTGAGTTAATGGGCCCCTATGGCTACACCTTC.

V gene TRBV11-2 combines with J gene TRBJ2-1; 8 bases are shared with TRBD2. Unmatched junction bases numbered 5, after V lost 3 bases and J lost 4 bases. Germline assignment: CDR1 SGHAT and CDR2 FQNNGV. This CDR3 spans 15 amino acids. CDR3: CASSFGGAGYNEQFF. In nucleotides, the CDR3 is TGTGCCAGCAGCTTCGGGGGGGCCGGGTACAATGAGCAGTTCTTC.

The gene calls are TRBV14 and TRBJ2-1; D uncertain. Trimming removed 4 bases at V and 1 base at J, with 11 bases between. Germline CDR1 reads SGHDN; CDR2 reads FVKESK. The CDR3 has 15 residues. This CDR3 reads CASSRHLSSYNEQFF. For the CDR3, the DNA is TGTGCCAGCAGCCGACACCTGTCGTCCTACAATGAGCAGTTCTTC.

The chain joins TRBV7-3 to TRBJ2-1, with D perhaps matching TRBD2 (5 bases). With 3 bases removed from V and 8 bases from J, the gap between germline ends came to 20 bases. The CDR3 contains 16 residues. Germline V lookup: CDR1 SGHTA, CDR2 FQGTGA. The CDR3 protein is CASSFLGLAARDEQFF. The CDR3 region has the DNA TGTGCCAGCAGCTTTCTCGGGCTAGCTGCCCGGGATGAGCAGTTCTTC. The whole variable domain, filled in from reference TRBV7-3 and TRBJ2-1, reads GAGVSQTPSNKVTEKGKYVELRCDPISGHTALYWYRQSLGQGPEFLIYFQGTGAADDSGLPNDRFFAVRPEGSVSTLKIQRTERGDSAVYLCASSFLGLAARDEQFFGPGTRLTVL.

This clone was seen only a few times. The chain joins TRBV9 to TRBJ1-1; 9 positions agree with TRBD1. The length of the CDR3 is 15 residues. The J segment lost 5 bases and the V segment lost 2 bases, leaving 7 bases of the junction unmatched. Germline loops: CDR1 SGDLS, CDR2 YYNGEE. CDR3 residues: CASSVTPGQGTEAFF. The CDR3 region has the DNA TGTGCCAGCAGCGTTACACCGGGACAGGGAACTGAAGCTTTCTTT. The variable domain in full, completed from reference TRBV9 and TRBJ1-1, reads DSGVTQTPKHLITATGQRVTLRCSPRSGDLSVYWYQQSLDQGLQFLIQYYNGEERAKGNILERFSAQQFPDLHSELNLSSLELGDSALYFCASSVTPGQGTEAFFGQGTRLTVV.

V is TRBV25-1 and J is TRBJ1-2; 9 bases fit TRBD1. Germline V CDR1 and CDR2: MGHDK, SYGVNS. After removal of 5 bases from V and 4 bases from J, the junction contained 2 bases not matched to a gene. There are 13 residues in the CDR3. Here the CDR3 reads CASSSGQGYGYTF. The CDR3 nucleotides are TGTGCCAGCAGTTCGGGACAGGGCTATGGCTACACCTTC.

CDR3 nucleotides: TGTGCCAGCAGCTCAGAGGTCGGACAGCCTCTTTCTGGCTACACCTTC. Amino acid sequence: CASSSEVGQPLSGYTF. The V and J genes are TRBV5-5 and TRBJ1-2; D possibly corresponds to TRBD1 (6 bases). This CDR3 has 16 residues. The V end was cut by 3 bases, the J end by 7 bases, with 22 bases between. Per germline, CDR1 SGHKS and CDR2 YYEKEE (reference sequence).

This chain joins TRBV7-9 and TRBJ1-3; 8 nucleotides align to TRBD1. V lost 5 bases, J lost 6 bases, and 15 bases stayed unmatched. From germline, CDR1 is SEHNR and CDR2 FQNEAQ (reference sequence). The CDR3 extends over 17 amino acids. The CDR3 reads CASSVSSGGASLNTIYF. The CDR3 coding sequence is TGTGCCAGCAGCGTATCATCAGGGGGCGCGTCATTAAACACCATATATTTT.

The J gene is TRBJ2-3, the V gene TRBV28; 9 bases are a match to TRBD1. J was trimmed by 5 bases and V by 6 bases; bases with no gene match: 9. The CDR3 extends over 15 amino acids. The germline V gene has CDR1 MDHEN and CDR2 SYDVKM. The CDR3 coding sequence is TGTGCCAGCAGCGCACCGGGACAGGGAGGAGATACGCAGTATTTT. It specifies CASSAPGQGGDTQYF.

The chain combines TRBV9 with TRBJ2-2; 13 positions agree with TRBD2. V was clipped by 4 bases and J by 3 bases; unmatched bases: 9. CDR1 and CDR2 (germline): SGDLS, YYNGEE. This CDR3 comprises 18 residues. This chain's CDR3 is CASSPRTSGRWDTGELFF. CDR3 in DNA: TGTGCCAGCAGCCCTCGGACTAGCGGGAGATGGGACACCGGGGAGCTGTTTTTT.

The CDR3, as DNA: TGTGCCAGCAGTCCCCCGGGGATCAGCACTGAAGCTTTCTTT. This codes for CASSPPGISTEAFF. The chain links TRBV6-5 to TRBJ1-1; D gene unclear. The CDR3 runs 14 residues. V was trimmed by 5 bases and J by 4 bases, leaving 14 bases between them. Germline V gene lookup returns CDR1 MNHEY and CDR2 SVGAGI.